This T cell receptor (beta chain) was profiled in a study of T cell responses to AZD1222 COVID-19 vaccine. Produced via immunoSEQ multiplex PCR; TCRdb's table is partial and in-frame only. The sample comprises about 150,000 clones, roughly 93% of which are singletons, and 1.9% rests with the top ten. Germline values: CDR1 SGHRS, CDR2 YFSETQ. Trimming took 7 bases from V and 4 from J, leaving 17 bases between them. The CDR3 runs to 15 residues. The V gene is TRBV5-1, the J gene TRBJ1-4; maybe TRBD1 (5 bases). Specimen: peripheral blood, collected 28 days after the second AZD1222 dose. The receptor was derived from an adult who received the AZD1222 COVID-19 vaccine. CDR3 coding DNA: TGCGCCAGCCACGGGGGAAGGACCCATAATGAAAAACTGTTTTTT. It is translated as CASHGGRTHNEKLFF. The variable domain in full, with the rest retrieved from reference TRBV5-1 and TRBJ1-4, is KAGVTQTPRYLIKTRGQQVTLSCSPISGHRSVSWYQQTPGQGLQFLFEYFSETQRNKGNFPGRFSGRQFSNSRSEMNVSTLELGDSALYLCASHGGRTHNEKLFFGSGTQLSVL.